This T cell receptor (beta chain) was identified during a study of blood T cell repertoires in COVID-19. Study background: Spain, Italy and the United States supplied samples that represented acute and convalescent COVID-19.

There are 15 residues in the CDR3. Germline assignment: CDR1 LNHDA and CDR2 SQIVND (reference sequence). Trimming cost V 5 bases and J 1 base; bases outside gene matches: 6. Profiled with immunoSEQ multiplex PCR; TCRdb holds only in-frame clones, not every one. The profile covers 50,000 to 60,000 clones, with 80% to 85% appearing a single time and roughly 5.9% taken by the ten largest. The chain links TRBV19 to TRBJ2-5; 8 bases are a match to TRBD2. The TCR comes from a human donor in a cohort sampled during active or convalescent COVID-19. The source material was peripheral blood. CDR3 sequence reads: CASSESGGPQETQYF. DNA of the CDR3: TGTGCCAGTAGTGAAAGCGGGGGCCCCCAAGAGACCCAGTACTTC.